This T cell receptor beta chain was found in a study of shared clonotypes between healthy human individuals. Trimming removed 6 bases from V and 3 bases from J; junction bases left unmatched: 7. Germline CDR1 SNHLY, CDR2 FYNNEI. This CDR3 is built from 15 residues. This was a deep-level run. It was across several immunoSEQ plates that each subset's genomic DNA was evenly split. Using ten immunoSEQ deep assay plates, investigators sequenced unsorted PBMC DNA. Sequenced by immunoSEQ multiplex PCR; TCRdb stores in-frame clones only, minus some. The sample consists of about 480,000 clones, approximately 79% of them appearing once. Donors, healthy HIV-negative adults, lacked recent acute infections or vaccinations.

This TCR derives from a woman between 40 and 55 years old in good health. Some clones in this sample may be carry-over from other donors' samples. The chain joins TRBV2 to TRBJ2-7; 11 bases map to TRBD2. The specimen sequenced was PBMCs. The CDR3 DNA reads as TGTGCCAGCAGCGACACTAGCGGGAGAATCTACGAGCAGTACTTC. As protein: CASSDTSGRIYEQYF.